The 23 T cell receptor beta chains presented below share a single source sample, sequenced in a study of blood T cell repertoires in COVID-19. Produced via immunoSEQ multiplex PCR; TCRdb's table is partial and in-frame only. The sample contains 300,000 to 400,000 clones, 87% of which appear only once. The sequenced material came from peripheral blood. These receptors originate from a young man with COVID-19, enrolled during active disease.

The chain couples TRBV6-4 to TRBJ2-7; TRBD1 agrees at 8 bases. J lost 4 bases, V lost 4 bases, and 3 bases had no gene match. The length of the CDR3 is 13 residues. CDR1 and CDR2 from the germline V gene are MRHNA and SNTAGT. The DNA of the CDR3 is TGTGCCAGCAGTGTCGGGACAGGTTACGAGCAGTACTTC. Translated, it gives CASSVGTGYEQYF.

In this sample, this clone turned up once. The CDR3 DNA follows: TGTGCCAGCAGCCAAGCGATGGGCGCCTGGGGAAACACCATATATTTT. It encodes CASSQAMGAWGNTIYF. The V and J genes are TRBV14 and TRBJ1-3; no clear D gene. CDR3 size: 16 residues. V lost 1 base to trimming and J lost 4 bases, with 14 bases between them. CDR1 SGHDN and CDR2 FVKESK come from the germline V gene.

CDR3 protein: CASRGGGAPYEQYF. The CDR3, as DNA: TGTGCCAGCAGGGGGGGAGGCGCCCCCTACGAGCAGTACTTC. The V and J genes are TRBV28 and TRBJ2-7; D possibly corresponds to TRBD2 (6 bases). The CDR3 runs to 14 residues. The V gene's germline CDR1 is MDHEN and CDR2 SYDVKM. Trimming took 6 bases from V and 2 from J, leaving 14 bases between them.

The chain has TRBV9 and TRBJ1-2; 7 bases fit TRBD1. V shed 4 bases, J shed 8 bases, and the junction held 14 bases outside the gene matches. CDR3 length equals 15 residues. Germline-derived CDR1 and CDR2 are SGDLS and YYNGEE. This chain's CDR3 is CASSPGQELWLGYTF. Written as DNA, the CDR3 is TGTGCCAGCAGCCCCGGACAGGAACTATGGCTCGGCTACACCTTC.

The V call is TRBV5-1, the J call TRBJ1-5; tentative D call: TRBD1 (5 bases). The germline V and J ends were trimmed by 4 bases and 4 bases, with 15 bases remaining between them. CDR1 and CDR2 from the germline V gene are SGHRS and YFSETQ. The CDR3 loop spans 15 amino acids. The CDR3 loop reads CASSPLGGGNQPQHF. CDR3 sequence (DNA): TGCGCCAGCAGCCCCCTGGGGGGTGGGAATCAGCCCCAGCATTTT.

The chain joins TRBV6-5 to TRBJ1-1; TRBD1 is a possible D gene (5 bases). CDR3 length: 14 residues. Trimming pared 5 bases from V and 1 base from J, leaving 11 bases between. Germline-derived CDR1 and CDR2 are MNHEY and SVGAGI. As DNA, the CDR3 is TGTGCCAGCAGTCGACAGCCCCAGAACACTGAAGCTTTCTTT. Its translation is CASSRQPQNTEAFF.

The V call is TRBV7-9, the J call TRBJ1-4; 9 bases are shared with TRBD1. The trim removed 3 bases at V and 8 bases at J, leaving 4 bases unmatched. The CDR3 is 14 amino acids. The germline V gene encodes CDR1 SEHNR and CDR2 FQNEAQ (reference sequence). In DNA, the CDR3 is TGTGCCAGCAGCTTTGACAGGGGGAAAGAAAAACTGTTTTTT. Protein: CASSFDRGKEKLFF.

This rearrangement joins TRBV28 to TRBJ2-2; weak D call: TRBD1 (5 bases). Germline V gene data show CDR1 as MDHEN and CDR2 as SYDVKM. This CDR3 contains 16 residues. Trimming stripped 2 bases from V and 3 bases from J, with 13 bases between. This CDR3 reads CASSLRGPGYTGELFF. In nucleotides, the CDR3 is TGTGCCAGCAGTTTAAGAGGACCAGGGTACACCGGGGAGCTGTTTTTT.

This clone has a single count. This chain uses TRBV15 with TRBJ2-2; 8 nucleotides align to TRBD2. CDR1 is LNHNV, CDR2 YYDKDF, per germline (reference sequence). CDR3 length: 15 residues. After removal of 6 bases from V and 1 base from J, the junction contained 4 bases not matched to a gene. The DNA of the CDR3 is TGTGCCACCAGGACGGGGGGGGTGAACACCGGGGAGCTGTTTTTT. Encoded protein: CATRTGGVNTGELFF.

This sequence joins TRBV4-3 and TRBJ2-5, with TRBD2 identical over 7 bases. The CDR3 totals 16 residues. V shed 0 bases and J 5 bases; nucleotides not matched to a gene: 9. Germline values: CDR1 LGHNA, CDR2 YSLEER. The CDR3 loop is CASSQDLSGIGETQYF. Written as DNA, the CDR3 is TGCGCCAGCAGCCAAGATCTGAGCGGGATAGGGGAGACCCAGTACTTC.

The chain's CDR3 is CASSLLAGVLVEQFF. Written as DNA, the CDR3 is TGTGCCAGCTCACTACTAGCGGGAGTATTGGTTGAGCAGTTCTTC. V gene TRBV18 combines with J gene TRBJ2-1, with 11 nucleotides matching TRBD2. There are 15 residues in the CDR3. The J segment lost 9 bases and the V segment lost 4 bases, leaving 8 bases of the junction unmatched. Germline V CDR1 and CDR2: KGHSH, LQKENI.

V and J are TRBV18 and TRBJ2-2, with 8 nucleotides matching TRBD1. CDR1 KGHSH and CDR2 LQKENI come from the germline V gene. The junction had 15 bases not matched to a gene; V was cut back by 5 bases and J by 4 bases. The CDR3 totals 18 residues. CDR3 sequence: CASSKKSRGQASTGELFF. The CDR3 DNA reads as TGTGCCAGCTCAAAAAAGTCGAGGGGACAGGCGAGCACCGGGGAGCTGTTTTTT.

J is TRBJ2-4 and V is TRBV5-1; unclear D gene. The CDR3 spans 15 residues. The germline V gene has CDR1 SGHRS and CDR2 YFSETQ. V was pared by 0 bases and J by 5 bases, with 12 bases between. The CDR3 loop reads CASSLDVIGENIQYF. The CDR3 DNA sequence: TGCGCCAGCAGCTTGGATGTGATAGGAGAAAACATTCAGTACTTC.

The rearrangement uses TRBV18 and TRBJ2-1, with 8 bases that match TRBD1. With 3 bases clipped from V and 3 bases from J, the junction kept 7 bases outside the gene matches. The CDR3 loop spans 16 amino acids. Germline values: CDR1 KGHSH, CDR2 LQKENI. Here the CDR3 DNA reads TGTGCCAGCTCACCTACAGGGGGAGTAGGCTACAATGAGCAGTTCTTC. It codes for CASSPTGGVGYNEQFF.

The CDR3, as DNA: TGTGCCAGCAGCCCTAAGGGGGACAGGCCGATCTATGGCTACACCTTC. Its protein product is CASSPKGDRPIYGYTF. The chain uses TRBV4-2 and TRBJ1-2, with 8 bases aligning to TRBD1. Germline lookup yields CDR1 LGHNA and CDR2 YNFKEQ. The CDR3 totals 16 residues. V shed 4 bases, J shed 4 bases, and the junction held 11 bases outside the gene matches.

The chain links TRBV6-5 to TRBJ1-2; maybe TRBD1 (5 bases). The CDR3 is made up of 11 amino acids. CDR1 is MNHEY, CDR2 SVGAGI, per germline. The V end was cut by 7 bases, the J end by 7 bases, with 10 bases between. CDR3 DNA: TGTGCCAGCACCTGGAGGGGTGGCTACACCTTC. The encoded protein is CASTWRGGYTF.

The chain carries TRBV2 and TRBJ2-7, with TRBD1 matching 8 bases. This CDR3 contains 13 residues. The germline V gene has CDR1 SNHLY and CDR2 FYNNEI. J gave up 3 bases and V 5 bases, and 3 bases lay outside the gene matches. CDR3 loop: CASSRDRSYEQYF. DNA for the CDR3: TGTGCCAGCAGTCGGGACAGGAGCTACGAGCAGTACTTC.

V usage is TRBV15 and J usage is TRBJ1-2, with D tentatively TRBD1 (5 bases). Trimming cost V 0 bases and J 8 bases, with 16 bases left between them. This CDR3 has 15 residues. CDR1 is LNHNV and CDR2 is YYDKDF in the germline V gene (reference sequence). CDR3 protein: CATSRDLGRVEGYTF. The CDR3, as DNA: TGTGCCACCAGCAGAGATCTGGGCAGGGTCGAAGGCTACACCTTC.

The CDR3 here is CASSLASGLAGTDTQYF. CDR3 in DNA: TGTGCCAGCAGCTTAGCGTCGGGACTAGCGGGCACAGATACGCAGTATTTT. V and J are TRBV7-2 and TRBJ2-3; 11 bases agree with TRBD2. Trimming cost V 0 bases and J 1 base; bases outside gene matches: 3. There are 17 residues in the CDR3. CDR1 SGHTA and CDR2 FQGNSA come from the germline V gene.

The genes are TRBV7-2 and TRBJ2-7; TRBD2 agrees at 12 bases. V shed 5 bases and J 1 base; nucleotides not matched to a gene: 3. Per the germline V gene, CDR1 is SGHTA and CDR2 is FQGNSA. The CDR3 has 15 amino acids. The CDR3 here is CASSRLAGGSYEQYF. The CDR3 DNA follows: TGTGCCAGCAGCCGTCTAGCGGGGGGGTCCTACGAGCAGTACTTC.

The V call is TRBV24-1, the J call TRBJ2-5; 8 nucleotides align to TRBD2. The ends lost 1 base at V and 5 bases at J; junction bases unmatched: 5. The CDR3 has 15 amino acids. Germline V gene data show CDR1 as KGHDR and CDR2 as SFDVKD. The CDR3 DNA reads as TGTGCCACCAGTGATTTTACTAGCGGCCGGGAGACCCAGTACTTC. Encoded protein: CATSDFTSGRETQYF.

The chain has TRBV5-1 and TRBJ1-1; tentatively, D is TRBD1 (5 bases). The V gene's germline CDR1 is SGHRS and CDR2 YFSETQ. Trimming shortened V by 3 bases and J by 6 bases, and 18 bases separated the two germline ends. The CDR3 sequence is 15 residues long. CDR3 in amino acids: CASSSIPQGASEAFF. The CDR3 DNA reads TGCGCCAGCAGCTCGATACCTCAGGGTGCCTCTGAAGCTTTCTTT.

The chain carries TRBV9 and TRBJ2-1; a possible D gene is TRBD1 (5 bases). Germline V gives CDR1 SGDLS, CDR2 YYNGEE. There are 16 residues in the CDR3. V was shortened by 4 bases and J by 1 base, with 15 bases between the two germline ends. The CDR3 protein is CASSPRRAFSYNEQFF. In nucleotides, the CDR3 is TGTGCCAGCAGCCCCCGCAGGGCTTTTTCCTACAATGAGCAGTTCTTC.